This is a list of T cell receptor beta chains from one sample in a study of breast tumors, draining lymph nodes, adjacent tissues. A single record per CDR3 protein comes from TCRdb applying MiXCR to the multiplex PCR reads. This sample yields 150,000 to 200,000 distinct CDR3 sequences, of which roughly a third are seen a single time; around 4.5% belongs to the top ten. Input material: axillary lymph node tissue. Receptor source: a female donor with breast cancer. Some clones in this sample may be carry-over from other donors' samples. Both conserved end residues are part of each CDR3. The D gene is left open where the match is weak. Clone size is shown for a subset of rows, as once, few, many or a class of expanded clone.

d_call	v_call	j_call	clone_size	cdr3_nt	cdr3_aa
.	TRBV19	TRBJ1-6	many	TGTGCCAGTAGTCCCTCCTATAATTCACCCCTCCACTTT	CASSPSYNSPLHF
.	TRBV19	TRBJ1-2	many	TGTGCCAGTAGTGCGCGACAAATCGCCCTGTATGGCTACACCTTC	CASSARQIALYGYTF
TRBD1	TRBV14	TRBJ2-1	few	TGTGCCAGCTCACCTTGGACAGGGACGAGGGGTGAGCAGTTCTTC	CASSPWTGTRGEQFF
.	TRBV5-1	TRBJ1-5	many	TGCGCCAGCAGCTTGGCCCCGAGAGGGTTTGGGCAGCCCCAGCATTTT	CASSLAPRGFGQPQHF
TRBD1	TRBV11-2	TRBJ2-7	many	TGTGCCAGCAGCTTGGACAGGTCCTACGAGCAGTACTTC	CASSLDRSYEQYF
.	TRBV4-3	TRBJ1-3	.	TGCGCCAGCAGCGTCCGTTTCGGGGGTAGGACTGGAAACACCATATATTTT	CASSVRFGGRTGNTIYF
.	TRBV19	TRBJ2-6	.	TGTGCCAGTAGTATAAGGGCGGGCAAGCCTGGGGCCAACGTCCTGACTTTC	CASSIRAGKPGANVLTF
TRBD1	TRBV5-1	TRBJ2-5	many	TGCGCCAGCACCCGACAGGGCAGGGGAGAGACCCAGTACTTC	CASTRQGRGETQYF
.	TRBV29-1	TRBJ2-5	.	TGCAGCGTGGAGCGAGAGACCCAGTACTTC	CSVERETQYF
TRBD1	TRBV7-3	TRBJ2-1	.	TGTGCCAGCAGCGGCGGGACAGGGGGGGAGACTGAGCAGTTCTTC	CASSGGTGGETEQFF
.	TRBV9	TRBJ2-3	many	TGTGCCAGCAGCGTAGCTGGGGCAGGGGTAACAGATACGCAGTATTTT	CASSVAGAGVTDTQYF
.	TRBV19	TRBJ1-3	many	TGTGCCACCTTTACAGGAGAGGGGGTTTCTGGAAACACCATATATTTT	CATFTGEGVSGNTIYF
.	TRBV19	TRBJ1-4	many	TGTGCCAGTAGGATGGGGGCTGTTAATGAAAAACTGTTTTTT	CASRMGAVNEKLFF
.	TRBV9	TRBJ1-3	once	TGTGCCAGCAGCGTCGGAGGGTCTGGAAACGCCATATATTTT	CASSVGGSGNAIYF
.	TRBV7-2	TRBJ2-3	many	TGTGCCAGCAGCCCTAGCCTGGGCGGGGTAGATACGCAGTATTTT	CASSPSLGGVDTQYF
.	TRBV7-9	TRBJ2-1	many	TGTGCCAGCAGCCCGTGGGGCCGAGATGAGCAGTTCTTC	CASSPWGRDEQFF
.	TRBV20-1	TRBJ1-1	few	TGCAGTGCTAGTGGAGCGGCGGGGAACACTGAAGCTTTCTTT	CSASGAAGNTEAFF
.	TRBV5-4	TRBJ1-1	.	TGTGCCAGCAGCCCGGGGACGGCGAACACTGAAGCTTTCTTT	CASSPGTANTEAFF
TRBD1	TRBV5-1	TRBJ2-7	many	TGCGCCAGCAGCTCCACCGGGACAGGGGACGAGCAGTACTTC	CASSSTGTGDEQYF
TRBD2	TRBV20-1	TRBJ2-3	.	TGCAGTGGAACTAGCGGAGGGAGAGGAGGAGATACGCAGTATTTT	CSGTSGGRGGDTQYF
TRBD1	TRBV20-1	TRBJ2-3	many	TGCAGTGCTAGACCCACAGGGGGCGGATTCGGAGATACGCAGTATTTT	CSARPTGGGFGDTQYF
TRBD1	TRBV12-3/TRBV12-4	TRBJ1-4	many	TGTGCCAGCAGTAGCCCAGGGGGGGTAGGAGAAGAAAAACTGTTTTTT	CASSSPGGVGEEKLFF
TRBD2	TRBV18	TRBJ2-5	many	TGTGCCAGCTCACCGTCGTTGGCGGGAGCATCTCAAGAGACCCAGTACTTC	CASSPSLAGASQETQYF
.	TRBV4-2	TRBJ1-2	.	TGTGCCAGCAGCCAGAGGGAGCGGGGCTACACCTTC	CASSQRERGYTF
.	TRBV7-9	TRBJ2-7	.	TGTGCCAGCAGTTTATTTGGGGGTGGTGGCGAGCAGTACTTC	CASSLFGGGGEQYF
.	TRBV7-6	TRBJ2-2	.	TGTGCCAGCAGCTTAGCAGGGGAAGGCGGGGAGCTGTTTTTT	CASSLAGEGGELFF
TRBD1	TRBV7-6	TRBJ2-7	many	TGTGCCAGCAGCTCGAAGGACAGGGCAGAGACCTACGAGCAGTACTTC	CASSSKDRAETYEQYF
.	TRBV7-9	TRBJ2-5	many	TGTGCCAGCAGCTTAGCTGCGGGGGAGACCCAGTACTTC	CASSLAAGETQYF
TRBD1	TRBV5-1	TRBJ2-4	.	TGCGCCAGCAGCTTGGACCCGGGACAGGGGGGTTACAAAAACATTCAGTACTTC	CASSLDPGQGGYKNIQYF
TRBD1	TRBV6-6	TRBJ1-5	.	TGTGCCAGCAGTAAGCAGGGGGTAAGTTTTCCCCAGCATTTT	CASSKQGVSFPQHF
TRBD2	TRBV9	TRBJ2-7	many	TGTGCCAGCAGCGCCGGACTAGCGGGATCCTACGAGCAGTACTTC	CASSAGLAGSYEQYF
TRBD2	TRBV6-6	TRBJ2-5	many	TGTGCCAGCAGTTACTCGCTAGCGGGGGGGGAGACCCAGTACTTC	CASSYSLAGGETQYF
.	TRBV5-1	TRBJ2-2	many	TGCGCCAGCAGCCCACGACAGGTCCAGGACACCGGGGAGCTGTTTTTT	CASSPRQVQDTGELFF
.	TRBV19	TRBJ2-3	many	TGTGCCAGTAGTTCGGAGTCGGCAGATACGCAGTATTTT	CASSSESADTQYF
.	TRBV25-1	TRBJ2-7	.	TGTGCCAGCATGGGGCAGGTCTCCTACGAGCAGTACTTC	CASMGQVSYEQYF
TRBD1	TRBV11-2	TRBJ1-2	many	TGTGCCAGCAGCTCCGCACAGGGGCCAAGCGGCTACACCTTC	CASSSAQGPSGYTF
.	TRBV11-3	TRBJ1-3	many	TGTGCCAGCAGCTTAGCTCCAGGGGCTGGAAACACCATATATTTT	CASSLAPGAGNTIYF
.	TRBV7-9	TRBJ1-5	many	TGTGCCAGCAGCTTGGGTGGGGCAGGGGCTGGGAATCAGCCCCAGCATTTT	CASSLGGAGAGNQPQHF
.	TRBV20-1	TRBJ2-1	many	TGCAGTGCTAATTGGGATTTGGCCAATGAGCAGTTCTTC	CSANWDLANEQFF
TRBD2	TRBV6-5	TRBJ2-7	few	TGTGCCAGCAGTTCCACCAGCGGGGCCCGCTACGAGCAGTACTTC	CASSSTSGARYEQYF
.	TRBV9	TRBJ2-3	.	TGTGCCAGCAGCGGGTCGGGGTGGTCAGATACGCAGTATTTT	CASSGSGWSDTQYF
TRBD2	TRBV5-1	TRBJ2-1	.	TGCGCCTCGACTAGCGGGGGTAGCTCCTACAATGAGCAGTTCTTC	CASTSGGSSYNEQFF
TRBD1	TRBV29-1	TRBJ1-2	many	TGCAGCGTTGAGGGCAGGGGGGGTAACTATGGCTACACCTTC	CSVEGRGGNYGYTF
TRBD1	TRBV24-1	TRBJ2-2	many	TGTGCCACCAGTGATTTCCTAACTGACAGGGGAGAGGCCGGGGAGCTGTTTTTT	CATSDFLTDRGEAGELFF
.	TRBV2	TRBJ2-1	many	TGTGCCAGCACCCTCGGTGGCTCCTACAATGAGCAGTTCTTC	CASTLGGSYNEQFF
TRBD1	TRBV19	TRBJ2-3	many	TGTGCCAGTAGTATGTTCGGGACAGCCTCTAGCACAGATACGCAGTATTTT	CASSMFGTASSTDTQYF
.	TRBV12-3/TRBV12-4	TRBJ1-5	many	TGTGCCAGCAGCCCCAGGGGTGTCGGTAGCAATCAGCCCCAGCATTTT	CASSPRGVGSNQPQHF
.	TRBV7-3	TRBJ2-3	many	TGTGCCAGCAGCCCCGGTCGGCCCGGCGGGGGCACAGATACGCAGTATTTT	CASSPGRPGGGTDTQYF
.	TRBV20-1	TRBJ1-2	many	TGCAGTGCTAGAGCGACAGGAGGATATGGCTACACCTTC	CSARATGGYGYTF
TRBD1	TRBV6-5	TRBJ2-3	many	TGTGCCAGCAGGCAGGGGGCTGGCACAGATACGCAGTATTTT	CASRQGAGTDTQYF
.	TRBV20-1	TRBJ2-7	.	TGCAGTGCTCAGACAGAGAGCTCCTACGAGCAGTACTTC	CSAQTESSYEQYF
.	TRBV2	TRBJ1-2	many	TGTGCCAGCAAGAAGGTTAATGGCTACACCTTC	CASKKVNGYTF
TRBD1	TRBV11-3	TRBJ1-2	.	TGTGCCAGCAGCCTCGGACAGGGGGCCTTTAACTATGGCTACACCTTC	CASSLGQGAFNYGYTF
.	TRBV11-2	TRBJ2-3	many	TGTGCCAGCAGCTATAGTGGGGCTCGGGGCACAGATACGCAGTATTTT	CASSYSGARGTDTQYF
.	TRBV29-1	TRBJ1-4	.	TGCAGCGTTGAAGGGACGGGCGGAACTAATGAAAAACTGTTTTTT	CSVEGTGGTNEKLFF